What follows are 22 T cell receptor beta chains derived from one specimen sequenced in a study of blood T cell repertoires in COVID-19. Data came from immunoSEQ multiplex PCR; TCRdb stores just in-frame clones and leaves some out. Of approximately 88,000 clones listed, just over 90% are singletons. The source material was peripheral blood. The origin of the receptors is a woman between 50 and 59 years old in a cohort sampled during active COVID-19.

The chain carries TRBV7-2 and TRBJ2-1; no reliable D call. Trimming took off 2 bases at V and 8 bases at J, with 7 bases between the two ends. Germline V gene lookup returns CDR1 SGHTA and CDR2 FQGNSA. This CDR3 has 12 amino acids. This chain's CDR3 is CASSLRSYEQFF. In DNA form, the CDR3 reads TGTGCCAGCAGCTTAAGAAGCTATGAGCAGTTCTTC.

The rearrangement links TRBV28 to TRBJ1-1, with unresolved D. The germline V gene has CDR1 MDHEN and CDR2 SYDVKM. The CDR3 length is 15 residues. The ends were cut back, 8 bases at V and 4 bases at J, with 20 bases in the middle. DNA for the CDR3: TGTGCCAGCCACCCCTCGGGAAATCGGGCCACTGAAGCTTTCTTT. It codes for CASHPSGNRATEAFF.

Written as DNA, the CDR3 is TGTGCCAGCAGACCGATACAGGGCTTGAACACTGAAGCTTTCTTT. As protein: CASRPIQGLNTEAFF. This chain uses TRBV6-5 with TRBJ1-1; perhaps TRBD1 as D (6 bases). CDR3 size: 15 residues. CDR1 MNHEY and CDR2 SVGAGI come from the germline V gene. Trimming cost V 6 bases and J 0 bases, with 14 bases left between them.

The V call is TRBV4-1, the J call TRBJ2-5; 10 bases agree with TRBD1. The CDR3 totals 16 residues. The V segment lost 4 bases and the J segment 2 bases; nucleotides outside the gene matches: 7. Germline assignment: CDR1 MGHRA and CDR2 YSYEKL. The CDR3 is CASSPLRDRGQETQYF. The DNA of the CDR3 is TGCGCCAGCAGCCCCCTCCGGGACAGGGGTCAAGAGACCCAGTACTTC.

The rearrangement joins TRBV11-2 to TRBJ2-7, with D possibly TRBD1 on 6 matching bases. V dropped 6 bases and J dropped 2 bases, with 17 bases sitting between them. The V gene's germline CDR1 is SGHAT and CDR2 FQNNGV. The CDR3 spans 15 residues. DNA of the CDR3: TGTGCCAGCAGGTTTGCCACAGGGTTCACCTACGAGCAGTACTTC. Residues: CASRFATGFTYEQYF. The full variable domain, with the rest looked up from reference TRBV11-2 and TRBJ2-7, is EAGVAQSPRYKIIEKRQSVAFWCNPISGHATLYWYQQILGQGPKLLIQFQNNGVVDDSQLPKDRFSAERLKGVDSTLKIQPAKLEDSAVYLCASRFATGFTYEQYFGPGTRLTVT.

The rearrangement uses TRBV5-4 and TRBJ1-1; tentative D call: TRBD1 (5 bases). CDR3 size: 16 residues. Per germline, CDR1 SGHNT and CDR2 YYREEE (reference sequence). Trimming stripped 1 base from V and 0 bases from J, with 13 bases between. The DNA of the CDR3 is TGTGCCAGCAGCTTGATCGGGGGTATTGTGAACACTGAAGCTTTCTTT. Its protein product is CASSLIGGIVNTEAFF.

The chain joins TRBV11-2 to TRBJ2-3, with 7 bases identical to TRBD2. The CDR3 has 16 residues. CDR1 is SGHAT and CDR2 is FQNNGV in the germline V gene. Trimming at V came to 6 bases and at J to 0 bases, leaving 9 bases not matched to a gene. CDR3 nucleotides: TGTGCCAGCAGGCCGGGCGGGGGTACTAGCACAGATACGCAGTATTTT. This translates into CASRPGGGTSTDTQYF.

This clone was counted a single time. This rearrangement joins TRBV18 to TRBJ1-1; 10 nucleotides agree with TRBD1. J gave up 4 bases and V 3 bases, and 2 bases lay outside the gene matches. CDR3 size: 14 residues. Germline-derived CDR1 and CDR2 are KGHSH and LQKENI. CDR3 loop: CASSPRTGGTEAFF. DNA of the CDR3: TGTGCCAGCTCACCGAGGACAGGGGGCACTGAAGCTTTCTTT.

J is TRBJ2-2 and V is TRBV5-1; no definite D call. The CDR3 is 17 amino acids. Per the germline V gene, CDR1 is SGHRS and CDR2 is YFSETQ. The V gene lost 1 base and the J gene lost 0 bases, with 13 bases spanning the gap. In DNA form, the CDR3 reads TGCGCCAGCAGCTTGCGAGAATACTTCGCGAACACCGGGGAGCTGTTTTTT. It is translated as CASSLREYFANTGELFF.

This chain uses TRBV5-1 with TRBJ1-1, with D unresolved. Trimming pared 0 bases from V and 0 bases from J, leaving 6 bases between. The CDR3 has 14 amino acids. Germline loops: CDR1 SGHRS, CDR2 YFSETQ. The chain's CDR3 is CASSLVQMNTEAFF. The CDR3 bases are TGCGCCAGCAGCTTGGTACAGATGAACACTGAAGCTTTCTTT.

The CDR3 DNA reads TGTGCCAGCAGAATTCAGGGGTCAGATGGCTACACCTTC. This translates into CASRIQGSDGYTF. This sequence joins TRBV19 and TRBJ1-2; tentatively, D is TRBD1 (6 bases). The V end was cut by 9 bases, the J end by 6 bases, with 17 bases between. The CDR3 length is 13 residues. Germline values: CDR1 LNHDA, CDR2 SQIVND (reference sequence).

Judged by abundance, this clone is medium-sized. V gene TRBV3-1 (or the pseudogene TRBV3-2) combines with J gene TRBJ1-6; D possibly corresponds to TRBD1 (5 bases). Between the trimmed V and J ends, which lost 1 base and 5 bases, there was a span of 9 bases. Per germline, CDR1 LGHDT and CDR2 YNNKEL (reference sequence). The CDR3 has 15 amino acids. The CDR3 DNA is TGTGCCAGCAGCCAAGGACAGCTTCATAATTCACCCCTCCACTTT. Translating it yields CASSQGQLHNSPLHF.

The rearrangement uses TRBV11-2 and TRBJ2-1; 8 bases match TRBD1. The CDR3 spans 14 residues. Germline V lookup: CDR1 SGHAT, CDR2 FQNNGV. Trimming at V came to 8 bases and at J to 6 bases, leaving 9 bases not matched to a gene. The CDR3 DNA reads TGTGCCAGCCGGGGTCAGGGGGCATTCAATGAGCAGTTCTTC. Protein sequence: CASRGQGAFNEQFF. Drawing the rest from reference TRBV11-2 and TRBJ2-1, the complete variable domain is EAGVAQSPRYKIIEKRQSVAFWCNPISGHATLYWYQQILGQGPKLLIQFQNNGVVDDSQLPKDRFSAERLKGVDSTLKIQPAKLEDSAVYLCASRGQGAFNEQFFGPGTRLTVL.

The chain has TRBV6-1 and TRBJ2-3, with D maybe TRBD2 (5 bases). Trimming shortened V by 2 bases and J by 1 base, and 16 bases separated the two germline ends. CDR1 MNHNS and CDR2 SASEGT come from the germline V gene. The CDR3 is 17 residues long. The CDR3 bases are TGTGCCAGCAGTGAAAGTATGTGGGAGAGACGCACAGATACGCAGTATTTT. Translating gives CASSESMWERRTDTQYF.

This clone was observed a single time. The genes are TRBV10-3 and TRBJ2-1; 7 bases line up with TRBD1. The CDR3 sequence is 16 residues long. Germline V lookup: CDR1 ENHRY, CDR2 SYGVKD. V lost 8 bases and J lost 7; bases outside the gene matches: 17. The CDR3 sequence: CAIDNLNRGLGNEQFF. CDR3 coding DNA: TGTGCCATCGACAATTTAAACAGGGGCCTCGGAAATGAGCAGTTCTTC.

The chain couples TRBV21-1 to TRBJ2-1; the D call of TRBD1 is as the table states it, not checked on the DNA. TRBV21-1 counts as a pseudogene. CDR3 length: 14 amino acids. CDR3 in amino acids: CASSPDRDYNEQFF. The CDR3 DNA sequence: TGTGCCAGCAGCCCCGACAGGGACTACAATGAGCAGTTCTTC.

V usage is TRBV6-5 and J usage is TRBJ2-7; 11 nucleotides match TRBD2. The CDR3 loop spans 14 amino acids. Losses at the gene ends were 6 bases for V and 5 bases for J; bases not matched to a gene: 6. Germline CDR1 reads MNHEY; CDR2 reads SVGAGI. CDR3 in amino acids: CASSGTSGSHEQYF. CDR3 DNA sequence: TGTGCCAGCAGCGGTACTAGCGGGAGCCACGAGCAGTACTTC.

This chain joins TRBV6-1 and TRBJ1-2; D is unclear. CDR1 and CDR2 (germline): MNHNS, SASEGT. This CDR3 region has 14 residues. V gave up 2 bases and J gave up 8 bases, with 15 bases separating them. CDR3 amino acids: CASSESARPWGYTF. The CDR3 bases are TGTGCCAGCAGTGAAAGCGCGCGACCGTGGGGCTACACCTTC.

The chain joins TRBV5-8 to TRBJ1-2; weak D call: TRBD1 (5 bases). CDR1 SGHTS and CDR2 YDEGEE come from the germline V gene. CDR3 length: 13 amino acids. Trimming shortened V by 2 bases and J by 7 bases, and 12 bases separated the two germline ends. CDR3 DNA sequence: TGTGCCAGCAGCTTAGGGACTTCTCGTGGCTACACCTTC. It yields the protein CASSLGTSRGYTF.

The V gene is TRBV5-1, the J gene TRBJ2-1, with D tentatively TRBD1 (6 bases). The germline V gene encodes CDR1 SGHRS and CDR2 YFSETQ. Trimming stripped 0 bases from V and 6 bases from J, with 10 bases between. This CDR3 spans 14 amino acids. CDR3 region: CASSLGQASNEQFF. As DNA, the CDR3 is TGCGCCAGCAGCTTGGGACAGGCCTCCAATGAGCAGTTCTTC.

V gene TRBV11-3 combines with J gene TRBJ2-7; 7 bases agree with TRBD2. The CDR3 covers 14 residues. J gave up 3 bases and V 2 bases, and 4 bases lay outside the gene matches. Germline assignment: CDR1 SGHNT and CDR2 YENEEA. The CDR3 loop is CASSLRGEGYEQYF. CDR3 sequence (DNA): TGTGCCAGCAGCTTACGGGGGGAAGGCTACGAGCAGTACTTC.

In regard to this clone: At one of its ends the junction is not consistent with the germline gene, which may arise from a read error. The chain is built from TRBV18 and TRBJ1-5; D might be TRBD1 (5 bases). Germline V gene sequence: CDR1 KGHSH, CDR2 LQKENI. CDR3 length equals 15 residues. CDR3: CASSLGRASTQPQHF. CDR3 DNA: TGTGCCAGCTCACTAGGCAGGGCAAGCACTCAGCCCCAGCATTTT.